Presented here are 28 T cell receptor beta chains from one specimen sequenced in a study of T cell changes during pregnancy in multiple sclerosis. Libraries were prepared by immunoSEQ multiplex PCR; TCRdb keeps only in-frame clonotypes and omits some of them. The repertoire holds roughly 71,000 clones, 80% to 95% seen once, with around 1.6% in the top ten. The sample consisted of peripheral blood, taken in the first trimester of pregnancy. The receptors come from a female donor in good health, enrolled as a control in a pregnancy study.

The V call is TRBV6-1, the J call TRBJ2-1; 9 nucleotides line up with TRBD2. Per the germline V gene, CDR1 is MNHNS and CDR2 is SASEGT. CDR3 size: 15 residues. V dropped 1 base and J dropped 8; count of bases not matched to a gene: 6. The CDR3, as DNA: TGTGCCAGCAGTGAAGGAGCTAGCGGGGTCGATGAGCAGTTCTTC. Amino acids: CASSEGASGVDEQFF.

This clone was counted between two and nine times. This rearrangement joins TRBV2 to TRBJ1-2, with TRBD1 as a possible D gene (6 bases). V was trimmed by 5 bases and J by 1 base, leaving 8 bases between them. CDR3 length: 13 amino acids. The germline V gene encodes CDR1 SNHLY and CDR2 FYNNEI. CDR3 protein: CASSRTVNYGYTF. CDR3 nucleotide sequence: TGTGCCAGCAGTCGGACAGTTAACTATGGCTACACCTTC.

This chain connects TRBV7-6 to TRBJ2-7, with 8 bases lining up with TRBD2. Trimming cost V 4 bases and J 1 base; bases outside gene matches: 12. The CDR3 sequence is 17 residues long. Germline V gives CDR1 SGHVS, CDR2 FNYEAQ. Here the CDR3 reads CASSSSAPGGVSYEQYF. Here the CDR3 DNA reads TGTGCCAGCAGCTCATCAGCCCCGGGGGGGGTGTCCTACGAGCAGTACTTC.

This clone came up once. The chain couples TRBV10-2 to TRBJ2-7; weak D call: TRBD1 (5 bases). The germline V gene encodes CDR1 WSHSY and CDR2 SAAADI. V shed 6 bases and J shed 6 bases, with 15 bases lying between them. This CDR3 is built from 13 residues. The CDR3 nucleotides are TGCGCCAGCAGCGACACAACAGGACGCGAGCAGTACTTC. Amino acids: CASSDTTGREQYF.

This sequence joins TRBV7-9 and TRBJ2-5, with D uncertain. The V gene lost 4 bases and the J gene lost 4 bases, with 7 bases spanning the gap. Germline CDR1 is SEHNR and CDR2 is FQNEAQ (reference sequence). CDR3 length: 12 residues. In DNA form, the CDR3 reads TGTGCCAGCAGCTCCATTTCAGAGACCCAGTACTTC. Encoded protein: CASSSISETQYF.

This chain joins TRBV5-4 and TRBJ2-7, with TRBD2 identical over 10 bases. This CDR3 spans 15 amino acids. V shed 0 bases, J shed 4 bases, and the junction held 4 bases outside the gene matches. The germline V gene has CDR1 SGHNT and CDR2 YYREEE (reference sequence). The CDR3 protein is CASSLAPSGSYEQYF. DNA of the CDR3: TGTGCCAGCAGCTTGGCCCCTAGCGGGAGTTACGAGCAGTACTTC.

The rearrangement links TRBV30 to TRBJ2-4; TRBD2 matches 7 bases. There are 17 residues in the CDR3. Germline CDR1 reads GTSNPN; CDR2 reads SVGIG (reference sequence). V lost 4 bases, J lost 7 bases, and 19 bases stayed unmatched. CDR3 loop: CAWIRLSEGGPWNIQYF. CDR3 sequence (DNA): TGTGCCTGGATTCGTCTTTCGGAGGGAGGGCCTTGGAACATTCAGTACTTC.

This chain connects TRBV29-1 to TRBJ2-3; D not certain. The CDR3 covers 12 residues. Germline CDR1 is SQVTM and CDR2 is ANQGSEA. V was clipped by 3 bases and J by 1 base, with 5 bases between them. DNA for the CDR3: TGCAGCGTTGACTCAGGCACAGATACGCAGTATTTT. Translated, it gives CSVDSGTDTQYF.

CDR3 nucleotide sequence: TGTGCCAGCAATATACAGGGTTCCAGCAATCAGCCCCAGCATTTT. Translated: CASNIQGSSNQPQHF. The gene calls are TRBV2 and TRBJ1-5, with a weak D call TRBD1 (6 bases). CDR1 SNHLY and CDR2 FYNNEI come from the germline V gene. The CDR3 consists of 15 residues. V shed 7 bases and J shed 1 base, with 14 bases lying between them.

The CDR3 DNA follows: TGTGCCAGGGCCCGCGGGGGATCCTACGAGCAGTACTTC. It specifies CARARGGSYEQYF. The chain uses TRBV6-4 and TRBJ2-7; TRBD2 matches at 7 bases. After removal of 9 bases from V and 1 base from J, the junction contained 6 bases not matched to a gene. Germline assignment: CDR1 MRHNA and CDR2 SNTAGT. CDR3 length equals 13 residues.

CDR3 nucleotides: TGCAGCGTTATACTAGCGGTAAAGAGCACAGATACGCAGTATTTT. This encodes CSVILAVKSTDTQYF. The genes are TRBV29-1 and TRBJ2-3; 8 nucleotides line up with TRBD2. The CDR3 consists of 15 residues. CDR1 is SQVTM and CDR2 is ANQGSEA in the germline V gene. The ends lost 5 bases at V and 0 bases at J; junction bases unmatched: 7.

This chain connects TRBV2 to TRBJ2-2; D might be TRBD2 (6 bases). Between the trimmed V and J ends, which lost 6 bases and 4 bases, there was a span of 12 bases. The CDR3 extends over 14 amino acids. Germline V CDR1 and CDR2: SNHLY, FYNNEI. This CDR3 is CASRGGKGTGELFF. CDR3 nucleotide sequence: TGTGCCAGCAGGGGAGGAAAGGGCACCGGGGAGCTGTTTTTT.

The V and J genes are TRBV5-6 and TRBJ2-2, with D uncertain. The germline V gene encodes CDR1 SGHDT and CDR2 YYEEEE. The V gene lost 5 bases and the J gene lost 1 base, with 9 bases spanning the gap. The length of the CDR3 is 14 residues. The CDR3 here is CASSYGGNTGELFF. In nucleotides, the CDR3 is TGTGCCAGCAGTTATGGCGGGAACACCGGGGAGCTGTTTTTT.

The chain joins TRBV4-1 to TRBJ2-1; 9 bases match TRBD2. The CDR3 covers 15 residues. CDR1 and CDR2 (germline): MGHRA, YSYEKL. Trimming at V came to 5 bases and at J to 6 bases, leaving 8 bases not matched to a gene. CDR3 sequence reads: CASSILGLAGNEQFF. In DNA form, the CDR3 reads TGCGCCAGCAGCATCTTGGGACTAGCCGGCAATGAGCAGTTCTTC.

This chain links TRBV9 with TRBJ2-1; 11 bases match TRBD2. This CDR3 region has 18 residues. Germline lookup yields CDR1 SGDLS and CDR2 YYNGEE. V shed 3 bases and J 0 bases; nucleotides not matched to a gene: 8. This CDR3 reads CASSGGLAGLSSYNEQFF. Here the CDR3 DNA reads TGTGCCAGCAGCGGAGGACTAGCGGGCTTGAGCTCCTACAATGAGCAGTTCTTC.

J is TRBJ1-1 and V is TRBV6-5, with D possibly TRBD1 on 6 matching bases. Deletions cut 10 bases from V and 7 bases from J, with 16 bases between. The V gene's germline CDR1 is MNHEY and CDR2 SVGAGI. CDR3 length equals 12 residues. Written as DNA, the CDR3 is TGTGCCACCGAGGTACAGGGTATTGAAGCTTTCTTT. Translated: CATEVQGIEAFF.

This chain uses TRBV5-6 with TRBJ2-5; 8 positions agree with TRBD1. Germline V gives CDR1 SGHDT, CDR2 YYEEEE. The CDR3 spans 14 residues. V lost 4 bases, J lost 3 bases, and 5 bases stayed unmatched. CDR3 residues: CASSPQGAEETQYF. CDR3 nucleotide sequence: TGTGCCAGCAGCCCCCAGGGGGCTGAAGAGACCCAGTACTTC.

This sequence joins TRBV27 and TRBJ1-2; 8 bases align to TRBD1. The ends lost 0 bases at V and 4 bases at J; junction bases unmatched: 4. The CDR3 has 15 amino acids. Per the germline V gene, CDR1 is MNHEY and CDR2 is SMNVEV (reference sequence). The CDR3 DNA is TGTGCCAGCAGTTTATCGGGCAGGGGGCCCTATGGCTACACCTTC. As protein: CASSLSGRGPYGYTF.

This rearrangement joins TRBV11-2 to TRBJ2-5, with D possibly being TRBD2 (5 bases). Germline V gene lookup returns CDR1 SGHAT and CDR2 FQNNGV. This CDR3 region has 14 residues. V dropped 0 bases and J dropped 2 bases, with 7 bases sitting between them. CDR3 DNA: TGTGCCAGCAGCTTAGAGAGGGTGCAAGAGACCCAGTACTTC. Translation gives CASSLERVQETQYF.

CDR3 region: CASSGPTDTQYF. The CDR3 DNA reads TGTGCCAGCAGCGGGCCCACAGATACGCAGTATTTT. V gene TRBV5-6 combines with J gene TRBJ2-3; D not resolved. The V end lost 4 bases, the J end lost 2 bases, and 5 bases lay between the germline ends. Germline CDR1 and CDR2: SGHDT and YYEEEE. The CDR3 extends over 12 amino acids.

The CDR3 DNA reads TGCGCCAACCTAAACCGCCGGGGGGGTGGATACGAGCAGTACTTC. It codes for CANLNRRGGGYEQYF. The rearrangement uses TRBV5-1 and TRBJ2-7, with 8 positions matching TRBD2. This CDR3 has 15 residues. The V segment lost 9 bases and the J segment 4 bases; nucleotides outside the gene matches: 15. The V gene's germline CDR1 is SGHRS and CDR2 YFSETQ.

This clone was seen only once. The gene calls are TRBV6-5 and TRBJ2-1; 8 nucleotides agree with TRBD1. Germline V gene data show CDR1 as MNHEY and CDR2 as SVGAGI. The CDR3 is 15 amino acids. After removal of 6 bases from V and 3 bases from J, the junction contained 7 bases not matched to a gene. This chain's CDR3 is CASRREQGVYNEQFF. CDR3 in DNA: TGTGCCAGCAGGAGAGAACAGGGGGTCTACAATGAGCAGTTCTTC.

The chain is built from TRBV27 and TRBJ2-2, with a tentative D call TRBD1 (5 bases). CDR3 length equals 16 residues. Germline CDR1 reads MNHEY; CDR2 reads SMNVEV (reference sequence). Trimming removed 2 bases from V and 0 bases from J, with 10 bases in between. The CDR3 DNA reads TGTGCCAGCAGTTTAGGGGCAGGGACGAACACCGGGGAGCTGTTTTTT. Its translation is CASSLGAGTNTGELFF.

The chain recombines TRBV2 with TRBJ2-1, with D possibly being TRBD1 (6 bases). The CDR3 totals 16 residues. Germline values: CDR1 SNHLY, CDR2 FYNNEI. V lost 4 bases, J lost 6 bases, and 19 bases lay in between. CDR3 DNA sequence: TGTGCCAGCAGTGTCACCCGGACTCAAGGGGGCAATGAGCAGTTCTTC. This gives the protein CASSVTRTQGGNEQFF.

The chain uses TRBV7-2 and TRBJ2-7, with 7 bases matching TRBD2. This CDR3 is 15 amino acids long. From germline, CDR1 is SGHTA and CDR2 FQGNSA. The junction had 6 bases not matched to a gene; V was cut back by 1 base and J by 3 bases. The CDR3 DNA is TGTGCCAGCAGCTTAGGAGGAGCGGGAAACTACGAGCAGTACTTC. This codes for CASSLGGAGNYEQYF.

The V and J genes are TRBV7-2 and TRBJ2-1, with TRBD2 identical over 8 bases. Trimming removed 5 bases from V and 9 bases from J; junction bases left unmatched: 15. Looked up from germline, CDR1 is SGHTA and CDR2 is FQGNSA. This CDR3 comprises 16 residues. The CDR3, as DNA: TGTGCCAGCAGCATTAGAGCGGGGGATACGTCGGGTGAGCAGTTCTTC. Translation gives CASSIRAGDTSGEQFF.

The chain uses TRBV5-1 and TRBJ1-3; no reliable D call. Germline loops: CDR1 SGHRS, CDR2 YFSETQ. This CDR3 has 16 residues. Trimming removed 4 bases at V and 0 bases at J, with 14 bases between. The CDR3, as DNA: TGCGCCAGCAGCCCGCTGACACCGAGCTCTGGAAACACCATATATTTT. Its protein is CASSPLTPSSGNTIYF.

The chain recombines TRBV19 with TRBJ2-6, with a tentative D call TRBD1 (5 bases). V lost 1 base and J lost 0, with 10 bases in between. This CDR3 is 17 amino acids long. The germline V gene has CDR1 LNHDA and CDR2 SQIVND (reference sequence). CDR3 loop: CASSIGGSPSGANVLTF. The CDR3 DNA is TGTGCCAGTAGTATAGGGGGCAGCCCCTCTGGGGCCAACGTCCTGACTTTC.